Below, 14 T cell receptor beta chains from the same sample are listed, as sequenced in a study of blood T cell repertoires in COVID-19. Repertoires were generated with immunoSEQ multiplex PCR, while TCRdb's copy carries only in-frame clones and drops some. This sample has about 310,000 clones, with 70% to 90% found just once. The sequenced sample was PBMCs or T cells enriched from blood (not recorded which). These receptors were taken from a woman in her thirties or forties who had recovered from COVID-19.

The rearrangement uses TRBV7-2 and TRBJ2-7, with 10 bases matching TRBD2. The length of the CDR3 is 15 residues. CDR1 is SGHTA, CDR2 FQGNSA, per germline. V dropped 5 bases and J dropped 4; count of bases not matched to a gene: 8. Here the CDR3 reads CASSVSGGKQYEQYF. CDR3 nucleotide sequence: TGTGCCAGCAGCGTTAGCGGGGGGAAACAATACGAGCAGTACTTC.

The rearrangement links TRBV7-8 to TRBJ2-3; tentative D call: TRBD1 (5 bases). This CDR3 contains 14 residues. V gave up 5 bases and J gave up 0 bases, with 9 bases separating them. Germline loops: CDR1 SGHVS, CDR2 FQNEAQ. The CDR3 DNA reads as TGTGCCAGCAGCACAGGTGCTAGCACAGATACGCAGTATTTT. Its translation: CASSTGASTDTQYF.

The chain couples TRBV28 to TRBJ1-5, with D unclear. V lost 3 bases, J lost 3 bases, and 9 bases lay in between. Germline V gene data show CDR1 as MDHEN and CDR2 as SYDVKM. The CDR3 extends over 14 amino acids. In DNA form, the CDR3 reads TGTGCCAGCAGTTTGGGCACGGTCAATCAGCCCCAGCATTTT. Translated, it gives CASSLGTVNQPQHF.

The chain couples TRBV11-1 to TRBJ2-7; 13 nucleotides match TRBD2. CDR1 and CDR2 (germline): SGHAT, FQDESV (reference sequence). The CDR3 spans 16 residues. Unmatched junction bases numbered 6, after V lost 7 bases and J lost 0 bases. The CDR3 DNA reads TGTGCCAGCACCCAAAGACTAGCGGGGGGCTCCTACGAGCAGTACTTC. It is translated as CASTQRLAGGSYEQYF.

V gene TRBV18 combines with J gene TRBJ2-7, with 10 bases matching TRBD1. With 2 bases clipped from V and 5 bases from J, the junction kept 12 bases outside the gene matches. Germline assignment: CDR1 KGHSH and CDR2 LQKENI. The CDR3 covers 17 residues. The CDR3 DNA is TGTGCCAGCTCACCATCAGGAGGGCCGACAGGGGGCCACGAGCAGTACTTC. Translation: CASSPSGGPTGGHEQYF.

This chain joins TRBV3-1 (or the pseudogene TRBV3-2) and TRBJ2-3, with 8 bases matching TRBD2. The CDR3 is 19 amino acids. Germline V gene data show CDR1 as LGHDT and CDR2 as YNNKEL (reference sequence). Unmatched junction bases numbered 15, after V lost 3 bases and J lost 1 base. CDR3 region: CASSHKPPGGPGRTDTQYF. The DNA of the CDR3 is TGTGCCAGCAGCCACAAACCGCCGGGAGGGCCCGGGCGCACAGATACGCAGTATTTT.

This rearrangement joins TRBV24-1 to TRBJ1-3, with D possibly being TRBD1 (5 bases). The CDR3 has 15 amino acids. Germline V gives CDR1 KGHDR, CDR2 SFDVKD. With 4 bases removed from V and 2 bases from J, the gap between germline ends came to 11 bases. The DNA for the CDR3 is TGTGCCACCAGTGACGGCACAGGTCCTGGAAACACCATATATTTT. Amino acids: CATSDGTGPGNTIYF.

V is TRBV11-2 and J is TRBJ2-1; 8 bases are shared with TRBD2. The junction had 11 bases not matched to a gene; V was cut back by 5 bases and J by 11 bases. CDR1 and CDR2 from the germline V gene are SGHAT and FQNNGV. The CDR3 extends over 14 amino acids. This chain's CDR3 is CASSPISAGAKQFF. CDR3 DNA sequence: TGTGCCAGCAGCCCGATATCAGCGGGAGCAAAGCAGTTCTTC. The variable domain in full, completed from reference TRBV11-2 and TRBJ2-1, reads EAGVAQSPRYKIIEKRQSVAFWCNPISGHATLYWYQQILGQGPKLLIQFQNNGVVDDSQLPKDRFSAERLKGVDSTLKIQPAKLEDSAVYLCASSPISAGAKQFFGPGTRLTVL.

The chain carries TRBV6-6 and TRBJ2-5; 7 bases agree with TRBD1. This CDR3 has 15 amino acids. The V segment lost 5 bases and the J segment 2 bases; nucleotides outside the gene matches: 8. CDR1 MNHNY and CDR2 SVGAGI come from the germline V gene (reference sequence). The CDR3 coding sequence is TGTGCCAGCAGTAATGAACAGGGGAGTCAAGAGACCCAGTACTTC. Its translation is CASSNEQGSQETQYF.

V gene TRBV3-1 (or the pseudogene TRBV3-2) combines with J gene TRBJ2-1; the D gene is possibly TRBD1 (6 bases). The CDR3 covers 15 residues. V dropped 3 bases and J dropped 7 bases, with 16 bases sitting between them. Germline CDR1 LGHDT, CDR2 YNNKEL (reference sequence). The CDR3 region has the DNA TGTGCCAGCAGCCAGTGGCAGGACAGTCTTAATGAGCAGTTCTTC. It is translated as CASSQWQDSLNEQFF.

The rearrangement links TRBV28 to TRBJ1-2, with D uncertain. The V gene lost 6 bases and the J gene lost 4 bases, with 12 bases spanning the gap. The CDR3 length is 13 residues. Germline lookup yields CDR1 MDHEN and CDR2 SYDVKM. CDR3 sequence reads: CASSPGLSYGYTF. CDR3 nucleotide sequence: TGTGCCAGCAGCCCCGGACTTAGCTATGGCTACACCTTC.

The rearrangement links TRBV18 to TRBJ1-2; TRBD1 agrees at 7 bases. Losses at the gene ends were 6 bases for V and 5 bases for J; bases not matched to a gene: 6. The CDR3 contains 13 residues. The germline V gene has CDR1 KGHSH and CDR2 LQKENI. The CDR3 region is CASSGTALYGYTF. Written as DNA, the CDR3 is TGTGCCAGCTCCGGGACAGCCCTTTATGGCTACACCTTC.

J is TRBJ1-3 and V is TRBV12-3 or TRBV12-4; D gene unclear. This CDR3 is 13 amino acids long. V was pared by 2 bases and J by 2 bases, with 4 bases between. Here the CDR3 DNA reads TGTGCCAGCAGTTTAAGCGCTGGAAACACCATATATTTT. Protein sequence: CASSLSAGNTIYF.

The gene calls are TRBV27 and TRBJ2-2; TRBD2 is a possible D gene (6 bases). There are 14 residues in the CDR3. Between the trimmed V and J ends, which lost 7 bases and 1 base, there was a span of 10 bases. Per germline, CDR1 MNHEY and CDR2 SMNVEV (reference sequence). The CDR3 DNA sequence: TGTGCCAGCAAACTGGGACTGAACACCGGGGAGCTGTTTTTT. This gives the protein CASKLGLNTGELFF.